One sample yielded the 13 T cell receptor beta chains listed below, sequenced in a study of blood T cell repertoires in COVID-19 (dated by TCRdb to the early 2020s). Library construction relied on the immunoSEQ multiplex PCR assay. In TCRdb, the immuneACCESS table is reduced to in-frame sequences with V and J assigned. These tables do not hold every clone; where another copy was compared, an unresolved V gene accounts for under half, and the others remain unexplained. The sample has about 140,000 clones on record, 75% to 90% of them singletons. The ten largest clones represent 4% to 5% of the sample. The sample consisted of peripheral blood. Receptor source: a woman aged 80 or over with acute or convalescent COVID-19.

The chain employs TRBV19 and TRBJ2-7, with 7 bases matching TRBD2. Losses at the gene ends were 3 bases for V and 0 bases for J; bases not matched to a gene: 5. Germline CDR1 and CDR2: LNHDA and SQIVND (reference sequence). The CDR3 spans 15 residues. This CDR3 reads CASSMRGGSSYEQYF. The CDR3, as DNA: TGTGCCAGTAGTATGCGCGGGGGTAGCTCCTACGAGCAGTACTTC.

The chain joins TRBV27 to TRBJ1-2; 12 nucleotides line up with TRBD1. This CDR3 spans 15 amino acids. V lost 4 bases, J lost 7 bases, and 7 bases stayed unmatched. The germline V gene has CDR1 MNHEY and CDR2 SMNVEV (reference sequence). The chain's CDR3 is CASSSPGQGAGGYTF. The CDR3 DNA reads as TGTGCCAGCAGTTCGCCGGGACAGGGGGCAGGTGGCTACACCTTC.

V is TRBV5-8 and J is TRBJ2-3, with TRBD2 as a possible D gene (5 bases). The V gene lost 3 bases and the J gene lost 3 bases, with 11 bases spanning the gap. The length of the CDR3 is 14 residues. Germline lookup yields CDR1 SGHTS and CDR2 YDEGEE. This CDR3 reads CASSWRTATDTQYF. DNA for the CDR3: TGTGCCAGCAGCTGGAGGACCGCGACAGATACGCAGTATTTT. Looking up the rest from reference TRBV5-8 and TRBJ2-3 gives the full variable domain: EAGVTQSPTHLIKTRGQQATLRCSPISGHTSVYWYQQALGLGLQFLLWYDEGEERNRGNFPPRFSGRQFPNYSSELNVNALELEDSALYLCASSWRTATDTQYFGPGTRLTVL.

In this sample, this clone turned up a few times. The chain carries TRBV6-5 and TRBJ1-1, with D perhaps TRBD1 (5 bases). The V gene's germline CDR1 is MNHEY and CDR2 SVGAGI. V was shortened by 5 bases and J by 4 bases, with 14 bases between the two germline ends. The length of the CDR3 is 14 residues. CDR3 residues: CASSLRVTGTEAFF. The CDR3 coding sequence is TGTGCCAGCAGTCTCAGGGTCACCGGCACTGAAGCTTTCTTT.

The CDR3 protein is CASRPTGAEKLFF. CDR3 nucleotide sequence: TGTGCCAGCAGACCTACAGGGGCTGAAAAACTGTTTTTT. V gene TRBV6-2 or TRBV6-3 combines with J gene TRBJ1-4; 7 nucleotides agree with TRBD1. The J segment lost 7 bases and the V segment lost 6 bases, leaving 5 bases of the junction unmatched. This CDR3 region has 13 residues. The germline V gene has CDR1 MNHEY and CDR2 SVGEGT.

V is TRBV6-6 and J is TRBJ1-1; D is perhaps TRBD1 (5 bases). The length of the CDR3 is 14 residues. CDR1 is MNHNY and CDR2 is SVGAGI in the germline V gene (reference sequence). This CDR3 reads CATRAGSMNTEAFF. In DNA form, the CDR3 reads TGTGCGACCCGGGCAGGGTCTATGAACACTGAAGCTTTCTTT.

The V and J genes are TRBV29-1 and TRBJ2-3, with D tentatively TRBD1 (5 bases). V shed 7 bases and J shed 6 bases, with 14 bases lying between them. The V gene's germline CDR1 is SQVTM and CDR2 ANQGSEA. The CDR3 sequence is 12 residues long. The chain's CDR3 is CSAPGFSDTQYF. The CDR3 DNA reads TGCAGCGCCCCAGGGTTTTCGGATACGCAGTATTTT.

This chain uses TRBV7-9 with TRBJ2-2; 9 positions match TRBD1. V was pared by 7 bases and J by 7 bases, with 4 bases of the junction left unmatched. Germline V CDR1 and CDR2: SEHNR, FQNEAQ (reference sequence). The CDR3 totals 13 residues. The CDR3 protein is CASTGTGFGELFF. The CDR3 bases are TGTGCCAGCACCGGGACAGGGTTCGGGGAGCTGTTTTTT.

This rearrangement joins TRBV28 to TRBJ2-7; possible D gene TRBD1, 6 bases. V dropped 9 bases and J dropped 3 bases, with 12 bases sitting between them. The CDR3 is made up of 12 amino acids. Germline CDR1 MDHEN, CDR2 SYDVKM. DNA for the CDR3: TGTGCCAGTCAGGGGTTGCACTACGAGCAGTACTTC. It specifies CASQGLHYEQYF.

J is TRBJ2-5 and V is TRBV7-9; TRBD1 agrees at 8 bases. Germline V gene sequence: CDR1 SEHNR, CDR2 FQNEAQ (reference sequence). Trimming at V came to 9 bases and at J to 5 bases, leaving 8 bases not matched to a gene. CDR3 length equals 13 residues. CDR3 sequence reads: CASRTGSLETQYF. The CDR3 DNA sequence: TGTGCCAGTCGGACAGGGAGTTTGGAGACCCAGTACTTC.

The V gene is TRBV6-6, the J gene TRBJ1-5; D unclear. Germline-derived CDR1 and CDR2 are MNHNY and SVGAGI (reference sequence). Trimming stripped 7 bases from V and 9 bases from J, with 16 bases between. There are 13 residues in the CDR3. CDR3 sequence (DNA): TGTGCCAGCACCGCCGGCGCGGTGAGGCCCCAGCATTTT. As protein: CASTAGAVRPQHF.

The rearrangement uses TRBV7-2 and TRBJ2-3, with 10 bases fitting TRBD2. This CDR3 is built from 14 residues. Per germline, CDR1 SGHTA and CDR2 FQGNSA. V trimming: 5 bases; J trimming: 6 bases; junction bases outside the gene matches: 5. This CDR3 is CASSRLAGGDTQYF. The CDR3 bases are TGTGCCAGCAGCAGACTAGCGGGTGGGGATACGCAGTATTTT.

The V gene is TRBV11-3, the J gene TRBJ1-1; weak D call: TRBD1 (5 bases). Trimming pared 5 bases from V and 2 bases from J, leaving 9 bases between. CDR3 size: 13 residues. CDR1 is SGHNT and CDR2 is YENEEA in the germline V gene. CDR3 loop: CASSGHSNTEAFF. DNA of the CDR3: TGTGCCAGCAGCGGACATTCAAACACTGAAGCTTTCTTT.